This T cell receptor beta chain was captured by sequencing in a study of PD-1 blockade in mismatch repair-deficient tumors (TCRdb year 2017). Looking at the study overall: The trial enrolled more than 85 consecutive patients with 12 mismatch repair-deficient cancer types between 2013 and September 2016, all previously treated and progressing. Deep sequencing of TCR CDR3 regions was used to track tumor-associated T cell clones in peripheral blood of patients responding to PD-1 blockade.

For each enrolled patient, mismatch repair deficiency was established using either polymerase chain reaction or immunohistochemistry. Three patients who responded to pembrolizumab therapy underwent TCR sequencing. In the phase II trial, pembrolizumab PD-1 blockade was tested prospectively in advanced mismatch repair-deficient cancers, no matter which tissue of origin the cancers came from. Peripheral blood T cell samples were serially collected before and at multiple times after PD-1 blockade was started. The timing of each blood sample was reported as weeks after the first dose of pembrolizumab. Library generation was performed with the immunoSEQ multiplex PCR assay. Here the immuneACCESS table is served through TCRdb, limited to in-frame sequences with V and J called. Missing clones are a known gap in these copies; in checked studies unresolved V genes cover under half, and the rest lacks a known reason. The sample records 120,000 or so clones, around 83% of which are singletons. Of the sample, approximately 15% is held by the ten largest clones.

The CDR3 runs 15 residues from the cysteine to the phenylalanine. The entry retains the CDR3 DNA only, 45 bases that are in frame from base 1. Trimming removed 0 bases from V and 2 bases from J; the gene matches leave 4 bases unexplained. Per the germline V gene, MNHEY is the CDR1 and SVGAGI is the CDR2. As concerns this clone: No cognate antigen has been identified for it. Per-base quality was not reported, and no clone a single base away is much larger than it.

Overall results and qualifications from the work: Clones residing in the tumor, which were often undetectable in blood before treatment, expanded quickly after pembrolizumab and then contracted, generally before radiologic responses.

Sequencing used peripheral blood, obtained 44 weeks after starting pembrolizumab. The chain is assembled from TRBV6-5 and TRBJ2-7, with 7 bases matching TRBD1. The sequence came from an adult with mismatch repair-deficient cancer. The CDR3 reads as follows: CASSYSDRAAYEQYF. The nucleotides are TGTGCCAGCAGTTACTCAGACAGGGCAGCCTACGAGCAGTACTTC.